This T cell receptor (beta chain) was sequenced during a study of blood T cells in healthy people across ages. A few counts support this clonotype. It was with a sample-barcoded 5' primer and a J-beta primer mix that a second PCR of about 7 to 12 cycles was run. Sequencing recovered at least 2.5 million CDR3-containing paired-end reads from each sample. TCRdb ran MiXCR on the 5' RACE reads and lists one entry per CDR3 protein. Of 550,000 to 750,000 distinct CDR3 sequences in the sample, 21% are singletons; the top ten hold 3.5% to 4%. The extraction recovered at least 5 micrograms of total RNA per sample. The germline V gene has CDR1 MGHDK and CDR2 SYGVNS. The CDR3 loop spans 15 amino acids.

Material: blood. This chain connects TRBV25-1 to TRBJ2-5; 11 nucleotides align to TRBD2. The J call is in doubt because the DNA end fits TRBJ2-7 better. This sequence was found in a man aged 65 to 79 in good health. In DNA form, the CDR3 reads TGTGCCACTTTGAATAGCGGGAGGGCAGGTGACGAGCAGTACTTC. The encoded protein is CATLNSGRAGDEQYF.